One and the same sample provided the 5 T cell receptor beta chains below, sequenced in a study of blood T cell repertoires in COVID-19. Produced via immunoSEQ multiplex PCR; TCRdb's table is partial and in-frame only. The sample has about 310,000 clones, 80% to 90% seen once. Sample: PBMCs or T cells enriched from blood (not recorded which). The receptors stem from a man aged 25-40 years who had recovered from COVID-19.

This clone was recorded once. This rearrangement joins TRBV19 to TRBJ2-4, with TRBD1 as a possible D gene (6 bases). CDR1 and CDR2 from the germline V gene are LNHDA and SQIVND (reference sequence). There are 17 residues in the CDR3. Trimming stripped 4 bases from V and 0 bases from J, with 16 bases between. CDR3 DNA sequence: TGTGCCAGTAGTACTCCCGGACAGCTTGTAGCCAAAAACATTCAGTACTTC. Encoded protein: CASSTPGQLVAKNIQYF.

V gene TRBV5-5 combines with J gene TRBJ1-2; 7 nucleotides agree with TRBD1. This CDR3 comprises 15 residues. After removal of 1 base from V and 4 bases from J, the junction contained 7 bases not matched to a gene. The germline CDR1 and CDR2 sequences are SGHKS and YYEKEE (reference sequence). Here the CDR3 reads CASSLKGARIYGYTF. CDR3 bases: TGTGCCAGCAGCTTGAAGGGGGCACGAATCTATGGCTACACCTTC.

The chain combines TRBV27 with TRBJ2-3, with D tentatively TRBD2 (7 bases). CDR1 MNHEY and CDR2 SMNVEV come from the germline V gene (reference sequence). The length of the CDR3 is 14 residues. The V end was cut by 6 bases, the J end by 6 bases, with 16 bases between. The CDR3 loop reads CASRFGAGADTQYF. The CDR3 DNA reads as TGTGCCAGCAGATTCGGGGCGGGGGCCGATACGCAGTATTTT.

This sequence joins TRBV4-1 and TRBJ1-2, with TRBD1 matching over 7 bases. V shed 3 bases, J shed 7 bases, and the junction held 2 bases outside the gene matches. Germline V gene lookup returns CDR1 MGHRA and CDR2 YSYEKL. This CDR3 has 12 residues. The CDR3 reads CASSQRQGGYTF. In nucleotides, the CDR3 is TGCGCCAGCAGCCAGCGACAGGGTGGCTACACCTTC.

The V gene is TRBV6-6, the J gene TRBJ2-2, with 8 bases matching TRBD2. Germline V gives CDR1 MNHNY, CDR2 SVGAGI (reference sequence). The V gene end was trimmed by 6 bases and the J gene end by 1 base; junction bases not matched to a gene: 4. This CDR3 has 15 amino acids. CDR3 protein: CASRRGGQNTGELFF. As DNA, the CDR3 is TGTGCCAGCAGACGGGGGGGCCAGAACACCGGGGAGCTGTTTTTT.